Many counts were recorded for the clone carrying this T cell receptor beta chain. Antigen specificity is unknown. This sample is drawn from a study of T cells in Graves' hyperthyroidism and ophthalmopathy. General study findings and limits: Most clonotypes that expanded in the thyroid above 0.001 also showed up in blood.

V lost 5 bases and J lost 3, with 20 bases in between. This CDR3 is built from 17 residues. Looked up from germline, CDR1 is KGHDR and CDR2 is SFDVKD. Researchers took RNA transcripts and amplified the TCR beta CDR3 regions from them. The study used the HTBI primer set for a first-round RT-PCR of the TCR CDR3. One entry per CDR3 protein results from TCRdb running MiXCR on the multiplex PCR reads. The data contain roughly 260,000 distinct CDR3 sequences, more than 12% of them seen just once; the ten biggest clones take up roughly 15%. The study based diagnoses on clinical symptoms, serum thyroxine and TRAb, thyroid ultrasound and orbital computed tomography.

This chain joins TRBV24-1 and TRBJ2-3, with D possibly matching TRBD1 (6 bases). This TCR came from a woman between 35 and 50 years old with Graves' hyperthyroidism that later progressed to Graves' ophthalmopathy. Sequenced: blood. The CDR3 here is CATSAWEQGWRTDTQYF. Here the CDR3 DNA reads TGTGCCACCAGTGCCTGGGAACAGGGTTGGAGGACAGATACGCAGTATTTT.